Shown below are 13 T cell receptor beta chains from a single sample sequenced in a study of cytomegalovirus exposure and HLA in healthy donors. PCR amplification relied on 60 Vbeta primers (plus 13 Jbeta primers). Sequenced by immunoSEQ multiplex PCR; TCRdb stores in-frame clones only, minus some. Of 150,000 to 200,000 clones in the sample, about three quarters were seen once. The sequencing input was PBMCs. The receptors shown here come from a female donor in good health and CMV-seronegative.

This CDR3 reads CASSPQEIYEQYF. CDR3 DNA: TGTGCCAGCAGCCCACAGGAAATCTACGAGCAGTACTTC. The chain links TRBV7-9 to TRBJ2-7, with TRBD1 as a possible D gene (5 bases). Deletions cut 5 bases from V and 3 bases from J, with 11 bases between. Germline-derived CDR1 and CDR2 are SEHNR and FQNEAQ (reference sequence). The CDR3 sequence is 13 residues long.

The V and J genes are TRBV4-2 and TRBJ1-2, with D tentatively TRBD1 (5 bases). Trimming took 1 base from V and 0 from J, leaving 15 bases between them. Germline assignment: CDR1 LGHNA and CDR2 YNFKEQ. CDR3 length: 17 amino acids. The CDR3 here is CASSQVGFDSSNYGYTF. CDR3 sequence (DNA): TGTGCCAGCAGCCAAGTGGGTTTCGACAGCTCTAACTATGGCTACACCTTC.

The chain recombines TRBV2 with TRBJ1-6; D is unresolved. The CDR3 spans 14 residues. CDR1 SNHLY and CDR2 FYNNEI come from the germline V gene. The ends were cut back, 6 bases at V and 7 bases at J, with 13 bases in the middle. CDR3 sequence: CASRMVASNSPLHF. DNA of the CDR3: TGTGCCAGCAGAATGGTGGCCTCCAATTCACCCCTCCACTTT.

This clone was recorded only once. This rearrangement joins TRBV21-1 to TRBJ1-5. TRBV21-1 is a recognized pseudogene. This CDR3 is built from 15 residues. CDR3 amino acids: CASSKKRGSTQPQHF. DNA for the CDR3: TGTGCCAGCAGCAAAAAGCGGGGCTCGACTCAGCCCCAGCATTTT.

The chain carries TRBV25-1 and TRBJ1-6; possibly TRBD1 for D (5 bases). Looked up from germline, CDR1 is MGHDK and CDR2 is SYGVNS. Trimming removed 0 bases from V and 5 bases from J, with 8 bases in between. CDR3 size: 15 residues. The CDR3 DNA is TGTGCCAGCAGTGAATACGACAGAAATAATTCACCCCTCCACTTT. Translating it yields CASSEYDRNNSPLHF.

This clone was recorded a few times. The J gene is TRBJ2-3, the V gene TRBV30; 7 bases match TRBD1. The CDR3 is 14 residues long. Germline-derived CDR1 and CDR2 are GTSNPN and SVGIG (reference sequence). V lost 1 base to trimming and J lost 4 bases; unmatched junction nucleotides: 5. The CDR3 protein is CAWSAGQMADTQYF. The CDR3 nucleotides read TGTGCCTGGAGTGCGGGACAGATGGCAGATACGCAGTATTTT.

This clone turned up a few times. The CDR3 DNA reads as TGTGCCAGCAGCTTAGCGCTTTCGGCTGAAGCTTTCTTT. Its protein is CASSLALSAEAFF. The chain recombines TRBV11-1 with TRBJ1-1, with unresolved D. Germline CDR1 reads SGHAT; CDR2 reads FQDESV (reference sequence). The CDR3 length is 13 residues. Trimming took off 0 bases at V and 6 bases at J, with 8 bases between the two ends.

This clone was observed a handful of times. J is TRBJ1-1 and V is TRBV10-1, with a weak D call TRBD1 (5 bases). Per the germline V gene, CDR1 is WNHNN and CDR2 is SYGVQD (reference sequence). This CDR3 has 14 amino acids. The V and J ends lost 0 bases and 4 bases respectively, with 9 bases between them. CDR3 region: CASSESNGGTEAFF. As DNA, the CDR3 is TGCGCCAGCAGTGAGTCGAACGGGGGCACTGAAGCTTTCTTT.

V and J are TRBV6-4 and TRBJ1-2; no reliable D call. The length of the CDR3 is 13 residues. The germline gives CDR1 MRHNA, CDR2 SNTAGT. Trimming removed 5 bases from V and 4 bases from J, with 11 bases in between. CDR3 sequence reads: CASSPAGSYGYTF. The CDR3 DNA follows: TGTGCCAGCAGTCCGGCGGGATCCTATGGCTACACCTTC.

The chain carries TRBV2 and TRBJ1-2; no clear D gene. Germline loops: CDR1 SNHLY, CDR2 FYNNEI. Trimming removed 6 bases at V and 3 bases at J, with 11 bases between. CDR3 length: 13 amino acids. DNA of the CDR3: TGTGCCAGCAGCCTTCTCGGTGACTATGGCTACACCTTC. Translated: CASSLLGDYGYTF. Full variable domain (remainder filled in from reference TRBV2 and TRBJ1-2): EPEVTQTPSHQVTQMGQEVILRCVPISNHLYFYWYRQILGQKVEFLVSFYNNEISEKSEIFDDQFSVERPDGSNFTLKIRSTKLEDSAMYFCASSLLGDYGYTFGSGTRLTVV.

This clone has a handful of counts. V usage is TRBV6-5 and J usage is TRBJ1-2, with D possibly being TRBD1 (5 bases). The CDR3 totals 12 residues. Trimming pared 4 bases from V and 4 bases from J, leaving 7 bases between. Looked up from germline, CDR1 is MNHEY and CDR2 is SVGAGI. The CDR3 DNA is TGTGCCAGCAGTTCCGACAGCTATGGCTACACCTTC. This gives the protein CASSSDSYGYTF.

The CDR3 sequence is CASSQGLAGTNEQFF. Here the CDR3 DNA reads TGTGCCAGCAGCCAAGGACTAGCGGGAACCAATGAGCAGTTCTTC. The rearrangement links TRBV7-2 to TRBJ2-1; TRBD2 matches at 12 bases. The CDR3 loop spans 15 amino acids. J lost 6 bases, V lost 5 bases, and 5 bases had no gene match. Germline assignment: CDR1 SGHTA and CDR2 FQGNSA.

The chain couples TRBV6-5 to TRBJ2-5; 9 bases are shared with TRBD1. The V gene end was trimmed by 2 bases and the J gene end by 2 bases; junction bases not matched to a gene: 6. CDR3 size: 16 residues. Germline CDR1 reads MNHEY; CDR2 reads SVGAGI. CDR3 protein: CASSYGGTGKQETQYF. DNA of the CDR3: TGTGCCAGCAGTTACGGCGGGACAGGGAAACAAGAGACCCAGTACTTC.